The entry below describes one T cell receptor beta chain. The antigen is undetermined. Using RNA template, CDR3s of TCR alpha and beta were amplified with iRepertoire arm-PCR. TCRdb reanalysed the multiplex PCR reads using MiXCR and keeps one entry per CDR3 protein. This sample has 400,000 or so distinct CDR3 sequences; 41% occur once, and the top ten carry around 13%. This specimen belongs to a study of glioma-infiltrating T cells. Study-level background: Dexamethasone exposure before glioma surgery was limited to six or fewer days.

In germline, CDR1 is DFQATT, CDR2 SNEGSKA (reference sequence). This CDR3 contains 15 residues. Between the trimmed V and J ends, which lost 5 bases and 5 bases, there was a span of 22 bases. Study observations and caveats: Very few CDR3 sequences were shared between tissue and blood. Shared blood CDR3 signature motifs marked patients with low tissue-blood divergence. Non-neoplastic patients had below-expected tissue-blood divergence, while all gliomas exceeded expectation.

The sequencing input was glioma tissue, nonneoplastic brain tissue, or PBMCs (not recorded which). The receptor was isolated from a human donor with low-grade glioma or glioblastoma, undergoing nonglioma brain surgery, or in good health (not recorded which). The V and J genes are TRBV20-1 and TRBJ2-7; possible D gene TRBD1, 8 bases. CDR3 bases: TGCAGTGCTCCAGGGGGCGGGGGCTTCCAGGACGAGCAGTACTTC. This encodes CSAPGGGGFQDEQYF.